Given below is one T cell receptor (beta chain) in context. CDR1 SGHTA and CDR2 FQGNSA come from the germline V gene. The trim removed 4 bases at V and 3 bases at J, leaving 10 bases unmatched. CDR3 size: 16 residues. The data stem from a study of blood T cell repertoires in COVID-19. Profiled with immunoSEQ multiplex PCR; TCRdb holds only in-frame clones, not every one. The top ten hold 2.5% to 3.5% of the sample, which has some 300,000 clones, roughly 91% seen once. Sequenced sample: PBMCs or T cells enriched from blood (not recorded which). This TCR came from a woman aged 50 to 65 who had been exposed to COVID-19. This chain links TRBV7-2 with TRBJ2-7, with TRBD1 matching over 9 bases. CDR3 in amino acids: CASSYYFGTGYYEQYF. The CDR3, as DNA: TGTGCCAGCAGCTACTACTTCGGGACAGGGTACTACGAGCAGTACTTC.